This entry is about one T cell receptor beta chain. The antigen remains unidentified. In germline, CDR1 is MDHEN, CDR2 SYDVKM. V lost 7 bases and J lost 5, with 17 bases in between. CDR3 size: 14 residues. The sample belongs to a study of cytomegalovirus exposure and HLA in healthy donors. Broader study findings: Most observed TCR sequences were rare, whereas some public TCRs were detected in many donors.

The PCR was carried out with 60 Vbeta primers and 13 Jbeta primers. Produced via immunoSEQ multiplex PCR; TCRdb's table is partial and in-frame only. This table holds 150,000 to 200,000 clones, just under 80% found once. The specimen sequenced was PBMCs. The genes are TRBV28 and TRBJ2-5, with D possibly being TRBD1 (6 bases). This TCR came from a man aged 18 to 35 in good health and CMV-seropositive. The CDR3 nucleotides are TGTGCCAGCACCAACAGCCCGCAGGGGGAGACCCAGTACTTC. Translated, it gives CASTNSPQGETQYF.